This TCR beta chain was recorded in a study of T cell changes during pregnancy in multiple sclerosis. The CDR3 runs to 16 residues. Germline V gene data show CDR1 as MDHEN and CDR2 as SYDVKM. V was clipped by 2 bases and J by 3 bases, with 13 bases between them. This clone was recorded once. The data were produced by immunoSEQ multiplex PCR, yet TCRdb's version contains in-frame clones alone and is incomplete. The sample has tens of thousands of clones, 85% seen once. Sequences were derived from CD8+ T cells from peripheral blood mononuclear cells, sampled after pregnancy. The clonotype was recovered from a female donor with multiple sclerosis, enrolled in a pregnancy study. V gene TRBV28 combines with J gene TRBJ1-4; possible D gene TRBD1, 5 bases. The CDR3 region has the DNA TGTGCCAGCAGTTTACGGGGGAGATCCGCTAATGAAAAACTGTTTTTT. Protein product: CASSLRGRSANEKLFF.